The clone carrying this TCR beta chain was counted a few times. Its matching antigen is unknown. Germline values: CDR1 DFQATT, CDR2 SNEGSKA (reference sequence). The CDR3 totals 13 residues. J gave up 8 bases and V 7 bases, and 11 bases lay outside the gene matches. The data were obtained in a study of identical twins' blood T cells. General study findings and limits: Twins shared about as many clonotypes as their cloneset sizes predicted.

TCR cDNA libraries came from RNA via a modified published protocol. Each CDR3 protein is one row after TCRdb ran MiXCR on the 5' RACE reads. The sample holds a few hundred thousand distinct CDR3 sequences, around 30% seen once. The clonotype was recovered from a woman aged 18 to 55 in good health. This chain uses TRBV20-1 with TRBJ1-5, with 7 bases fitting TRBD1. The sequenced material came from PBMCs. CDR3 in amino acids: CSVVTGPIEPQHF. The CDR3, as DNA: TGCAGTGTTGTGACAGGGCCCATTGAGCCCCAGCATTTT.